This section outlines one T cell receptor beta chain sequence together with its context. The source of the sample is a study of T cell changes during pregnancy in multiple sclerosis. V gave up 3 bases and J gave up 3 bases, with 12 bases separating them. Germline V CDR1 and CDR2: SGDLS, YYNGEE. This CDR3 has 14 residues. Clones were read by immunoSEQ multiplex PCR, and TCRdb kept only the in-frame ones, dropping some. The sample comprises approximately 120,000 clones, around 97% of which are singletons, and 0.44% rests with the top ten. The rearrangement joins TRBV9 to TRBJ1-1; TRBD1 is a possible D gene (6 bases). The TCR comes from a female donor with multiple sclerosis, enrolled in a pregnancy study. This specimen consisted of peripheral blood, obtained after pregnancy. The CDR3 coding sequence is TGTGCCAGCAGCGGCAGGGGAAAGGACACTGAAGCTTTCTTT. Encoded protein: CASSGRGKDTEAFF.